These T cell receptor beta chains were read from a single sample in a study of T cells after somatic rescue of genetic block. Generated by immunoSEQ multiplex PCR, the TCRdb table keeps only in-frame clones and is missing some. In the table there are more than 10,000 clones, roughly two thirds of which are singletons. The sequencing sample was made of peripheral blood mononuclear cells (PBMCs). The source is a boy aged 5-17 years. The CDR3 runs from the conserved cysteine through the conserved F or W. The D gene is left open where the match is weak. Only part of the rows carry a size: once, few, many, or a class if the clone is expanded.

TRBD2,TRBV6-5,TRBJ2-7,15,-,TGTGCCAGCAGTTACTCGGTAGCGGGGCCTTACGAGCAGTACTTC,CASSYSVAGPYEQYF
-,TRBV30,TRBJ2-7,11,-,TGTGCCTGGACTGGGGGTTACGAGCAGTACTTC,CAWTGGYEQYF
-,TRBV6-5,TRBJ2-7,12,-,TGTGCCAGCAGTTGGGGGTACGGCGAGCAGTACTTC,CASSWGYGEQYF
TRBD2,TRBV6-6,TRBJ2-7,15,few,TGTGCCAGCAGACCCCGGGAGGGCTCGGGATACGAGCAGTACTTC,CASRPREGSGYEQYF
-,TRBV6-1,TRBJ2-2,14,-,TGTGCCAGCAGGGGCGGACTCAACACCGGGGAGCTGTTTTTT,CASRGGLNTGELFF
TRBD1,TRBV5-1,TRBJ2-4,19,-,TGCGCCAGCAGCTTAGGCCGGACAGGGGGCGTAACGGTCAAAAACATTCAGTACTTC,CASSLGRTGGVTVKNIQYF
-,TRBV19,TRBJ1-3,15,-,TGTGCCTGCCACCGGGACCCCTTATCTGGAAACACCATATATTTT,CACHRDPLSGNTIYF
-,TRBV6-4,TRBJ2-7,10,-,TGTGCCAGCCGACAGTACGAGCAGTACTTC,CASRQYEQYF
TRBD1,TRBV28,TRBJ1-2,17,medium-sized,TGTGCCAGCAGTTTCTCCAGACAGGGTATTTCTAACTATGGCTACACCTTC,CASSFSRQGISNYGYTF
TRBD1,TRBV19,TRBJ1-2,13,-,TGTGCCAGTAGGGTGACAGGGGAGCATGGCTACACCTTC,CASRVTGEHGYTF
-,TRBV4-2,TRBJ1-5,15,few,TGTGCCAGCAGCCAAGATGGCCAGGGCAATCAGCCCCAGCATTTT,CASSQDGQGNQPQHF
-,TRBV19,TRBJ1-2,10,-,TGTGCCAGTAGTAGGTATGGCTACACCTTC,CASSRYGYTF
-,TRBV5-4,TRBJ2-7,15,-,TGTGCCAGCAGCTTGGACGGTTCAGGTTCCTACGAGCAGTACTTC,CASSLDGSGSYEQYF
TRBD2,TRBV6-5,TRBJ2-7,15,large,TGTGCCAGCAGTTACTCAGAAGCGGGAGGGCCCGAGCAGTACTTC,CASSYSEAGGPEQYF
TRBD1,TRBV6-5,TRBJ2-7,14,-,TGTGCCAGCAGTGTAGACAGGGGGCGGTACGAGCAGTACTTC,CASSVDRGRYEQYF
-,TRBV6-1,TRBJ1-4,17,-,TGTGCCAGCAGTGCGAGTAGGGGAGAGCGGCCTAATGAAAAACTGTTTTTT,CASSASRGERPNEKLFF
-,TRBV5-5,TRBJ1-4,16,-,TGTGCCAGCAGCCCTCCGCCTGGGGCAACTAATGAAAAACTGTTTTTT,CASSPPPGATNEKLFF
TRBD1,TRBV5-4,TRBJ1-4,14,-,TGTGCCAGCAGTCCTGACAGGGGGCACGAAAAACTGTTTTTT,CASSPDRGHEKLFF
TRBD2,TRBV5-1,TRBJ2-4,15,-,TGCGCCAGCAGCTTTATAGCGGGCCCCGGGGACATTCAGTACTTC,CASSFIAGPGDIQYF
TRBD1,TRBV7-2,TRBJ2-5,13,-,TGTGCCAGCAGCTTAGCTCGACAGGGCCCTCGGTACTTC,CASSLARQGPRYF
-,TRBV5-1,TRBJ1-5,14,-,TGCGCCAGCAGCTTGGAGGGGGGCAATCAGCCCCAGCATTTT,CASSLEGGNQPQHF
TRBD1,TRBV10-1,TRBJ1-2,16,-,TGCGCCAGCAGGATACCGGACAGGGGGGGGACTATAGGCTACACCTTC,CASRIPDRGGTIGYTF
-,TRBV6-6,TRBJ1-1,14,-,TGTGCCAGCAGTTACGCACTCATGGACACTGAAGCTTTCTTT,CASSYALMDTEAFF
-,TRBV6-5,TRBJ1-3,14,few,TGTGCCAGCAGTTACTCGGCCTCTGGAAACACCATATATTTT,CASSYSASGNTIYF
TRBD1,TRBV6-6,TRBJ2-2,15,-,TGTGCCAGCAGTTGGACAGGGTTGGGGACCGGGGAGCTGTTTTTT,CASSWTGLGTGELFF
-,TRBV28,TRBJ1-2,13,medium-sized,TGTGCCAGCAGTCGAGGAGTTAACTATGGCTACACCTTC,CASSRGVNYGYTF
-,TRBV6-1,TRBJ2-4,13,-,TGTGCCAGCAGTTGGACTGGGGAAAACATTCAGTACTTC,CASSWTGENIQYF
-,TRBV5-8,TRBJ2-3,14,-,TGTGCCAGCAGCTTGGCCGGAGGCACAGATACGCAGTATTTT,CASSLAGGTDTQYF
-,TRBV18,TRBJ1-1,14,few,TGTGCCAGCTCACCAATGACAGGGAACACTGAAGCTTTCTTT,CASSPMTGNTEAFF
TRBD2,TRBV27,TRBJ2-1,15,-,TGTGCCAGCAGTTTCAGACTAGCGGTTCACAATGAGCAGTTCTTC,CASSFRLAVHNEQFF
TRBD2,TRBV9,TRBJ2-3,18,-,TGTGCCAGCAGCGTAGGGCGGAGTAGCGGGGGTCATGCGGATACGCAGTATTTT,CASSVGRSSGGHADTQYF
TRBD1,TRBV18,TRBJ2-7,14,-,TGTGCCAGCTCACCAGGGACAGGCTCCTACGAGCAGTACTTC,CASSPGTGSYEQYF
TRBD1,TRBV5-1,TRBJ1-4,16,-,TGCGCCAGCAGCTTGGACCTCGGGACAGGTAGCGAAAAACTGTTTTTT,CASSLDLGTGSEKLFF
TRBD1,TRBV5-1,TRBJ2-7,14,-,TGCGCCAGCAGCCGACAGGGGCCATTGTACGAGCAGTACTTC,CASSRQGPLYEQYF
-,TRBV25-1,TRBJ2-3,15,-,TGTGCCAGCAGTGTCAGAGCCTCTAGCACAGATACGCAGTATTTT,CASSVRASSTDTQYF
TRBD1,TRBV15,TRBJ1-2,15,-,TGTGCCACCAGCAGGCACATCCAGGGGGAGTATGGCTACACCTTC,CATSRHIQGEYGYTF
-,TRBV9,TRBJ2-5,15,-,TGTGCCAGCAACCCCCGTCGGGACACCCAAGAGACCCAGTACTTC,CASNPRRDTQETQYF
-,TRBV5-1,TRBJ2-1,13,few,TGCGCCAGCAGCACCCTTCCTAACAATGAGCAGTTCTTC,CASSTLPNNEQFF